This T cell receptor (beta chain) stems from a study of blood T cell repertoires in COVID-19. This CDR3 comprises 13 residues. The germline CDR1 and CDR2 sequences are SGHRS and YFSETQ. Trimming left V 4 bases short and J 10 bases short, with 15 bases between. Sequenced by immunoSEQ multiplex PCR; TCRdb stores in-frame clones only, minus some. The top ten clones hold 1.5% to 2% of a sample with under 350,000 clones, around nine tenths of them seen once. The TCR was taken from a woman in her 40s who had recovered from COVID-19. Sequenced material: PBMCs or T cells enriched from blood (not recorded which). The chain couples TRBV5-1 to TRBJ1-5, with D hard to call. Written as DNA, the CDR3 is TGCGCCAGCAGCGCTAGCCGGGAGTCTCCCCAGCATTTT. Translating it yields CASSASRESPQHF.